A selection of T cell receptor beta chains follows, all from one sample in a study of T cell repertoires in cytomegalovirus infection. TCRdb reprocessed the reads via MiXCR and lists one record per CDR3 protein. The sample includes about 600,000 distinct CDR3 sequences, approximately 25% of them seen just once. Source material: CD8+ T cells from PBMCs. Every receptor here comes from a human donor in good health (CMV status not recorded). Some clones in this sample may be carry-over from other donors' samples. CDR3s include the opening cysteine and the closing phenylalanine or tryptophan. D genes are given only for firm matches. Not every row has a clone size; where given, it reads once, few, many or a size class.

V,size,J,D,DNA,CDR3
TRBV27,-,TRBJ1-2,-,TGTGCCAGCAGTTTAGAGGCCAGTTGGGCTGGCTACACCTTC,CASSLEASWAGYTF
TRBV7-9,few,TRBJ2-3,-,TGTGCCAGCAGCTCACCGGACGGCTATGGGACAGATACGCAGTATTTT,CASSSPDGYGTDTQYF
TRBV5-6,few,TRBJ2-1,-,TGTGCCAGCAGCTTGGTGGGTTACTACAATGAGCAGTTCTTC,CASSLVGYYNEQFF
TRBV19,-,TRBJ2-1,TRBD2,TGTGCCAGTAAACTAGCGGGGGCCAATGAGCAGTTCTTC,CASKLAGANEQFF
TRBV29-1,few,TRBJ2-1,-,TGCAGCGTTGAGGGCAGGGAAGGAAAGAATGAGCAGTTCTTC,CSVEGREGKNEQFF
TRBV29-1,-,TRBJ1-2,-,TGCAGCGCCCGACAGCCAGATAACTATGGCTACACCTTC,CSARQPDNYGYTF
TRBV6-1,-,TRBJ2-2,TRBD1,TGTGCCAGCAGTCTCAGGGACAGGCCGACCGGGGAGCTGTTTTTT,CASSLRDRPTGELFF
TRBV29-1,-,TRBJ2-2,TRBD1,TGCAGCGGACAGGGGGCCGACACCGGGGAGCTGTTTTTT,CSGQGADTGELFF
TRBV7-6,few,TRBJ1-2,-,TGTGCCAGCAGCCCTTCGGTGGGATCAGCTAACTATGGCTACACCTTC,CASSPSVGSANYGYTF
TRBV7-6,many,TRBJ2-1,TRBD1,TGTGCCAGCAGCTTATTTCCGGACAGGCCGATCAATGAGCAGTTCTTC,CASSLFPDRPINEQFF
TRBV7-9,-,TRBJ2-5,TRBD1,TGTGCCAGCAGCGACGACCGGACAGGGACACAAGAGACCCAGTACTTC,CASSDDRTGTQETQYF
TRBV12-3/TRBV12-4,few,TRBJ1-1,-,TGTGCCAGCAGTTTGTCAGGGGTCGCTGAAGCTTTCTTT,CASSLSGVAEAFF
TRBV20-1,-,TRBJ1-2,-,TGCAGTGCCCACTCACGGGATGTCTATGGCTACACCTTC,CSAHSRDVYGYTF
TRBV6-6,many,TRBJ2-1,-,TGTGCCAGCAGTTACTCGATTCCGCCCCCAGCCTACAATGAGCAGTTCTTC,CASSYSIPPPAYNEQFF
TRBV29-1,-,TRBJ2-1,-,TGCAGCCCGAGGGGGGGGGCCTACAATGAGCAGTTCTTC,CSPRGGAYNEQFF
TRBV5-1,few,TRBJ1-5,-,TGCGCCAGCAGCTTGGGTGGGGGGCGGAATCAGCCCCAGCATTTT,CASSLGGGRNQPQHF
TRBV9,few,TRBJ2-3,-,TGTGCCAGCAGCGTAGATGATAGCGGTCGAGCTAGCACAGATACGCAGTATTTT,CASSVDDSGRASTDTQYF
TRBV28,many,TRBJ2-1,-,TGTGCCAGCAGTACCTCTAACAATGAGCAGTTCTTC,CASSTSNNEQFF
TRBV28,few,TRBJ1-1,-,TGTGCCAGCAGTTTTGGCAGGGTGAACACTGAAGCTTTCTTT,CASSFGRVNTEAFF
TRBV14,few,TRBJ2-1,-,TGTGCCAGCCTGGCGGGGAGATACAATGAGCAGTTCTTC,CASLAGRYNEQFF
TRBV12-3/TRBV12-4,many,TRBJ2-5,TRBD2,TGTGCCAGCAGTCCTTATCTACTAGCGGGGGGGCGAGAGACCCAGTACTTC,CASSPYLLAGGRETQYF
TRBV12-3/TRBV12-4,few,TRBJ2-3,-,TGTGCCAGCAGAACGACAATCTCAAGCACAGATACGCAGTATTTT,CASRTTISSTDTQYF
TRBV12-3/TRBV12-4,-,TRBJ2-3,-,TGTGCCAGCAGTTTGGGGAAAGATACGCAGTATTTT,CASSLGKDTQYF
TRBV12-3/TRBV12-4,few,TRBJ1-5,-,TGTGCCAGCAGTTTAGAGAAAGGGCTTCGAGTTTATCAGCCCCAGCATTTT,CASSLEKGLRVYQPQHF
TRBV12-3/TRBV12-4,many,TRBJ2-1,TRBD2,TGTGCCAGCAGCCTACCGGGACTAGCGGGGGATGAGCAGTTCTTC,CASSLPGLAGDEQFF
TRBV20-1,-,TRBJ1-1,-,TGCAGTGCAGGATACACTGAAGCTTTCTTT,CSAGYTEAFF
TRBV28,many,TRBJ2-2,-,TGTGCCAGCAGAATGGATATGACTAACACCGGGGAGCTGTTTTTT,CASRMDMTNTGELFF
TRBV7-2,-,TRBJ1-5,TRBD1,TGTGCCAGCAGCCAAGGGACAGGGTATCCCAATCAGCCCCAGCATTTT,CASSQGTGYPNQPQHF
TRBV12-3/TRBV12-4,few,TRBJ2-7,-,TGTGCCAGCAGCCTCCGGGGCAGTTACACCTACGAGCAGTACTTC,CASSLRGSYTYEQYF
TRBV27,few,TRBJ2-7,TRBD1,TGTGCCAGCAGTCCCACGACAGGGGGAATATACGAGCAGTACTTC,CASSPTTGGIYEQYF
TRBV6-2/TRBV6-3,many,TRBJ2-3,TRBD2,TGTGCCAGCAGTTACTCGGGACTAGCGGGCGCAGATACGCAGTATTTT,CASSYSGLAGADTQYF
TRBV7-9,many,TRBJ1-2,-,TGTGCCAGCAGCTTAGGGAGGGCAGACTATGGCTACACCTTC,CASSLGRADYGYTF
TRBV28,-,TRBJ1-5,-,TGTGCCAGCAGTTACGGCTCATATAGCAATCAGCCCCAGCATTTT,CASSYGSYSNQPQHF
TRBV24-1,-,TRBJ2-3,TRBD2,TGTGCCACCTTAAGCGGGGGGCCGGATACGCAGTATTTT,CATLSGGPDTQYF
TRBV19,-,TRBJ2-1,-,TGTGCCAGTAGTAAGGCCGGCCAGAGCTACAATGAGCAGTTCTTC,CASSKAGQSYNEQFF
TRBV29-1,few,TRBJ2-3,TRBD2,TGCAGCGTTGAAACGAGCGGGGGGCCGACAGATACGCAGTATTTT,CSVETSGGPTDTQYF